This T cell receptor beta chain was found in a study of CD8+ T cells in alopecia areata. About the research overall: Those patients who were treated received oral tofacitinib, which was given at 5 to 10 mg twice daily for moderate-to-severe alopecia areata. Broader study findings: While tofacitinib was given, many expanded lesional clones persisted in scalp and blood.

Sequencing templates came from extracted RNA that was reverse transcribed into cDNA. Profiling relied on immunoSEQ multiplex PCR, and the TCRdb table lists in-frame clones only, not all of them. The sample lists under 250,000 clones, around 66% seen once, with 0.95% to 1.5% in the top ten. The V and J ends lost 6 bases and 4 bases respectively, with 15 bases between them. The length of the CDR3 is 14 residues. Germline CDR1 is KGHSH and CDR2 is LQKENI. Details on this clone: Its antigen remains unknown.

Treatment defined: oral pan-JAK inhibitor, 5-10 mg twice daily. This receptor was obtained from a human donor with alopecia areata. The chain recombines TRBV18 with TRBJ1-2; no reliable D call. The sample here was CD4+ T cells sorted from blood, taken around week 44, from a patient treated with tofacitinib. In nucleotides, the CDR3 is TGTGCCAGCTCGCTCCATCCCCAGGCCTATGGCTACACCTTC. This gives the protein CASSLHPQAYGYTF.